One and the same sample provided the 28 T cell receptor beta chains below, sequenced in a study of T cells in localized non-small cell lung cancer. Libraries were prepared by immunoSEQ multiplex PCR; TCRdb keeps only in-frame clonotypes and omits some of them. The top ten hold 10% to 15% of the sample, which has 3,500 to 4,500 clones, approximately 30% seen once. The sample in question was lung tumor tissue, obtained before any cancer treatment. The receptors originated from a man aged 40-75 years with stage II lung adenocarcinoma.

Relative to its sample, this clone is medium-sized. CDR3 sequence: CASSRSGNTDTQYF. The CDR3 nucleotides are TGTGCCAGCTCCCGTAGCGGGAACACAGATACGCAGTATTTT. This sequence joins TRBV11-3 and TRBJ2-3; 8 nucleotides line up with TRBD2. CDR1 and CDR2 (germline): SGHNT, YENEEA. Losses at the gene ends were 8 bases for V and 2 bases for J; bases not matched to a gene: 6. This CDR3 is built from 14 residues. The whole variable domain, remainder taken from reference TRBV11-3 and TRBJ2-3, is EAGVVQSPRYKIIEKKQPVAFWCNPISGHNTLYWYLQNLGQGPELLIRYENEEAVDDSQLPKDRFSAERLKGVDSTLKIQPAELGDSAVYLCASSRSGNTDTQYFGPGTRLTVL.

The chain couples TRBV28 to TRBJ1-5; 9 bases line up with TRBD1. Per the germline V gene, CDR1 is MDHEN and CDR2 is SYDVKM. This CDR3 spans 17 amino acids. V shed 6 bases, J shed 6 bases, and the junction held 15 bases outside the gene matches. The CDR3 DNA is TGTGCCAGCAGCCCTCCCGAGGGACAGGGATGGCGTCAGCCCCAGCATTTT. This codes for CASSPPEGQGWRQPQHF.

The chain has TRBV18 and TRBJ1-5; D gene ambiguous. There are 14 residues in the CDR3. Germline V CDR1 and CDR2: KGHSH, LQKENI. V lost 5 bases and J lost 7, with 15 bases in between. In nucleotides, the CDR3 is TGTGCCAGCTCAACCCGGGCTGCGGGCCAGCCCCAGCATTTT. This sequence encodes CASSTRAAGQPQHF. The full variable domain, with the rest looked up from reference TRBV18 and TRBJ1-5, is NAGVMQNPRHLVRRRGQEARLRCSPMKGHSHVYWYRQLPEEGLKFMVYLQKENIIDESGMPKERFSAEFPKEGPSILRIQQVVRGDSAAYFCASSTRAAGQPQHFGDGTRLSIL.

This rearrangement joins TRBV5-1 to TRBJ1-3; D gene unclear. The germline V gene encodes CDR1 SGHRS and CDR2 YFSETQ. This CDR3 contains 15 residues. V lost 0 bases, J lost 0 bases, and 7 bases lay in between. In DNA form, the CDR3 reads TGCGCCAGCAGCTTGGACCCAGTCTCTGGAAACACCATATATTTT. Its translation: CASSLDPVSGNTIYF.

J is TRBJ1-1 and V is TRBV11-3; D possibly corresponds to TRBD1 (6 bases). The germline V and J ends were trimmed by 5 bases and 3 bases, with 13 bases remaining between them. CDR3 length equals 14 residues. Germline V lookup: CDR1 SGHNT, CDR2 YENEEA. This CDR3 reads CASSTLGGDTEAFF. The CDR3 DNA follows: TGTGCCAGCAGCACCCTAGGGGGGGACACTGAAGCTTTCTTT.

This clone was picked up many times. The chain has TRBV6-1 and TRBJ2-5, with D unclear. This CDR3 region has 13 residues. V lost 1 base and J 5 bases, leaving 8 bases between the germline ends. Germline lookup yields CDR1 MNHNS and CDR2 SASEGT. The CDR3 DNA sequence: TGTGCCAGCAGTGAAGGCAGCCTGGAGACCCAGTACTTC. This sequence encodes CASSEGSLETQYF.

CDR3 coding DNA: TGTGCCTGGGGTTTAACTAGCGTCCAAGAGACCCAGTACTTC. It is translated as CAWGLTSVQETQYF. The chain couples TRBV30 to TRBJ2-5; 7 bases align to TRBD2. The germline V gene encodes CDR1 GTSNPN and CDR2 SVGIG (reference sequence). This CDR3 contains 14 residues. The V segment lost 5 bases and the J segment 1 base; nucleotides outside the gene matches: 7. The full variable domain, with the rest looked up from reference TRBV30 and TRBJ2-5, is SQTIHQWPATLVQPVGSPLSLECTVEGTSNPNLYWYRQAAGRGLQLLFYSVGIGQISSEVPQNLSASRPQDRQFILSSKKLLLSDSGFYLCAWGLTSVQETQYFGPGTRLLVL.

The rearrangement uses TRBV6-8 and TRBJ1-5; D is possibly TRBD1 (6 bases). This CDR3 is built from 14 residues. Trimming took off 5 bases at V and 0 bases at J, with 8 bases between the two ends. In germline, CDR1 is MNHGY, CDR2 SAAAGT. The CDR3 here is CASSDRYSNQPQHF. CDR3 nucleotide sequence: TGTGCCAGCAGTGACAGGTATAGCAATCAGCCCCAGCATTTT.

This rearrangement joins TRBV19 to TRBJ2-4; TRBD1 might be the D (6 bases). The germline V and J ends were trimmed by 1 base and 13 bases, with 29 bases remaining between them. The CDR3 extends over 18 amino acids. Germline lookup yields CDR1 LNHDA and CDR2 SQIVND (reference sequence). For the CDR3, the DNA is TGTGCCAGTAGTATAGGGTTTGCGACCCCGGGTTTTGGACAGCCCCAGTACTTC. Protein product: CASSIGFATPGFGQPQYF.

This chain uses TRBV30 with TRBJ1-4; no clear D. There are 13 residues in the CDR3. Germline lookup yields CDR1 GTSNPN and CDR2 SVGIG (reference sequence). In DNA form, the CDR3 reads TGTGCTGCCTCGGCGTCAACTAATGAAAAACTGTTTTTT. Translating gives CAASASTNEKLFF.

By its share, this clone is medium-sized. The chain links TRBV11-3 to TRBJ1-3; the D is unclear. Per the germline V gene, CDR1 is SGHNT and CDR2 is YENEEA. Trimming pared 5 bases from V and 3 bases from J, leaving 17 bases between. CDR3 length equals 16 residues. CDR3 region: CASSPRPLFYGNTIYF. The CDR3 bases are TGTGCCAGCAGCCCTAGACCACTTTTTTATGGAAACACCATATATTTT.

This rearrangement joins TRBV12-5 to TRBJ1-1; D unresolved. Per germline, CDR1 LGHNT and CDR2 FRNRAP. CDR3 length: 12 residues. The CDR3 protein is CASGTYDTEAFF. For the CDR3, the DNA is TGTGCCAGCGGCACTTACGACACTGAAGCTTTCTTT. The whole variable domain, remainder taken from reference TRBV12-5 and TRBJ1-1, is DARVTQTPRHKVTEMGQEVTMRCQPILGHNTVFWYRQTMMQGLELLAYFRNRAPLDDSGMPKDRFSAEMPDATLATLKIQPSEPRDSAVYFCASGTYDTEAFFGQGTRLTVV.

The chain has TRBV28 and TRBJ1-1, with unresolved D. The V and J ends lost 6 bases and 5 bases respectively, with 10 bases between them. Germline V gene lookup returns CDR1 MDHEN and CDR2 SYDVKM. This CDR3 is built from 12 residues. This CDR3 reads CASSKPRTEAFF. CDR3 nucleotide sequence: TGTGCCAGCAGCAAGCCCCGTACTGAAGCTTTCTTT.

This clone was detected a few times. The genes are TRBV19 and TRBJ2-2, with 9 bases lining up with TRBD1. The CDR3 loop spans 15 amino acids. The junction had 8 bases not matched to a gene; V was cut back by 7 bases and J by 5 bases. In germline, CDR1 is LNHDA, CDR2 SQIVND (reference sequence). CDR3 nucleotide sequence: TGTGCCAGTAACCTACAGGGGGCTGAGACCGGGGAGCTGTTTTTT. The encoded protein is CASNLQGAETGELFF.

The table lists this clone with a few counts. The chain has TRBV19 and TRBJ2-1, with D hard to call. This CDR3 comprises 13 residues. CDR1 and CDR2 from the germline V gene are LNHDA and SQIVND (reference sequence). V was trimmed by 8 bases and J by 4 bases, leaving 12 bases between them. CDR3 nucleotides: TGTGCCAGTTCCCTACAACAATACAATGAGCAGTTCTTC. Its protein product is CASSLQQYNEQFF.

The J gene is TRBJ2-1, the V gene TRBV12-5; D tentatively reads TRBD1 or TRBD2 (6 bases each). Trimming cost V 2 bases and J 4 bases, with 24 bases left between them. Germline V gives CDR1 LGHNT, CDR2 FRNRAP. This CDR3 is built from 19 residues. The CDR3 protein is CASGLPPGRGLDSYNEQFF. The CDR3 DNA sequence: TGTGCTAGTGGTTTGCCCCCTGGCCGGGGGCTAGACTCGTACAATGAGCAGTTCTTC.

In its sample, this clone was seen many times. The V gene is TRBV6-8, the J gene TRBJ1-5, with no clear D. Trimming removed 3 bases from V and 5 bases from J, with 8 bases in between. Germline CDR1 reads MNHGY; CDR2 reads SAAAGT. CDR3 length: 13 residues. The CDR3 DNA reads TGTGCCAGCAGTTATGGCCGATATCAGCCCCAGCATTTT. Amino acid sequence: CASSYGRYQPQHF.

The table lists this clone with a few counts. The gene calls are TRBV6-8 and TRBJ1-3, with 7 bases fitting TRBD1. The germline gives CDR1 MNHGY, CDR2 SAAAGT. There are 14 residues in the CDR3. J was trimmed by 2 bases and V by 7 bases; bases with no gene match: 5. The CDR3 DNA sequence: TGTGCCAGCATCCGGGACAGCCCTGGAAACACCATATATTTT. Encoded protein: CASIRDSPGNTIYF.

The rearrangement links TRBV15 to TRBJ1-1, with no clear D. CDR1 and CDR2 from the germline V gene are LNHNV and YYDKDF (reference sequence). V lost 8 bases to trimming and J lost 3 bases, with 16 bases between them. The CDR3 sequence is 14 residues long. CDR3 in amino acids: CATRLGYEDTEAFF. CDR3 DNA: TGTGCCACCCGCCTCGGGTATGAGGACACTGAAGCTTTCTTT.

This clone was found many times. The J gene is TRBJ2-3, the V gene TRBV9, with 8 positions matching TRBD2. CDR3 length: 16 residues. The V gene's germline CDR1 is SGDLS and CDR2 YYNGEE. With V trimmed by 3 bases and J by 0 bases, 6 bases remained unmatched. CDR3 nucleotide sequence: TGTGCCAGCAGCGCCACCGGGACTAGGAGCACAGATACGCAGTATTTT. The encoded protein is CASSATGTRSTDTQYF.

This chain uses TRBV11-3 with TRBJ1-1; D may be TRBD1 (6 bases). Trimming removed 1 base at V and 1 base at J, with 10 bases between. Germline V gene data show CDR1 as SGHNT and CDR2 as YENEEA. The CDR3 has 15 amino acids. CDR3 residues: CASSLVSGANTEAFF. The CDR3 DNA sequence: TGTGCCAGCAGCTTAGTATCAGGGGCGAACACTGAAGCTTTCTTT.

The V call is TRBV14, the J call TRBJ1-1; possible D gene TRBD1, 6 bases. With 4 bases removed from V and 0 bases from J, the gap between germline ends came to 12 bases. Germline CDR1 and CDR2: SGHDN and FVKESK. The CDR3 is 15 amino acids. The CDR3: CASSPQGWVNTEAFF. The DNA of the CDR3 is TGTGCCAGCAGCCCTCAGGGGTGGGTGAACACTGAAGCTTTCTTT.

This clone was picked up a small number of times. This chain uses TRBV6-8 with TRBJ2-3, with D unclear. V lost 2 bases to trimming and J lost 2 bases, with 11 bases between them. Germline CDR1 MNHGY, CDR2 SAAAGT. The CDR3 spans 15 residues. CDR3: CASSYNGVNTDTQYF. The CDR3 bases are TGTGCCAGCAGTTACAATGGGGTCAACACAGATACGCAGTATTTT.

The rearrangement uses TRBV11-3 and TRBJ2-1, with a tentative D call TRBD1 (6 bases). The CDR3 runs to 15 residues. Germline-derived CDR1 and CDR2 are SGHNT and YENEEA. V gave up 5 bases and J gave up 5 bases, with 16 bases separating them. CDR3 DNA sequence: TGTGCCAGCAGCCCGGCGTGGGGGCTCAACAATGAGCAGTTCTTC. This codes for CASSPAWGLNNEQFF.

This clone has just a few counts. Here the CDR3 reads CASSQLPGPYEQYF. As DNA, the CDR3 is TGTGCCAGCAGTCAGCTCCCGGGACCCTACGAGCAGTACTTC. The chain employs TRBV9 and TRBJ2-7, with D perhaps matching TRBD1 or TRBD2 (5 bases each). The V gene lost 5 bases and the J gene lost 2 bases, with 14 bases spanning the gap. The CDR3 totals 14 residues. Germline CDR1 SGDLS, CDR2 YYNGEE.

The sample holds a few counts of this clone. The rearrangement joins TRBV7-5 to TRBJ2-3; the table assigns TRBD2, which was not confirmed against the DNA. TRBV7-5 is flagged as a pseudogene. This CDR3 contains 16 residues. The CDR3 nucleotides are TGTGCCAGCAGCGTTGTAGCGGGCTTTAGCACAGATACGCAGTATTTT. Translated, it gives CASSVVAGFSTDTQYF.

This chain links TRBV28 with TRBJ1-5; unclear D gene. The CDR3 covers 13 residues. V was pared by 5 bases and J by 4 bases, with 9 bases between. Germline CDR1 is MDHEN and CDR2 is SYDVKM. The CDR3 nucleotides are TGTGCCAGCAGTCCCCTCCCGAATCAGCCCCAGCATTTT. Translated: CASSPLPNQPQHF.

The chain employs TRBV10-1 and TRBJ2-7; either TRBD1 or TRBD2 may fit D (5 bases each). Trimming took 5 bases from V and 1 from J, leaving 24 bases between them. From germline, CDR1 is WNHNN and CDR2 SYGVQD (reference sequence). This CDR3 is 18 amino acids long. CDR3 in DNA: TGCGCCAGCAGTACCTCCGGAGGACACCAGCTTTTTTCCTACGAGCAGTACGTC. Encoded protein: CASSTSGGHQLFSYEQYV.